Following are 4 T cell receptor beta chains from one sample sequenced in a study of cytotoxic CD8 clonotypes in ibrutinib-treated CLL. The method was immunoSEQ multiplex PCR; TCRdb's version includes in-frame clones alone and lacks a portion of them. The sample shows over 120,000 clones, about 75% of them seen only once. The sequenced sample was PBMCs, obtained after 24 months of ibrutinib treatment. These receptors were taken from a human donor with chronic lymphocytic leukemia.

The chain is built from TRBV28 and TRBJ2-5; D might be TRBD1 or TRBD2, each matching 5 bases. V was pared by 0 bases and J by 4 bases, with 12 bases between. Germline V gene data show CDR1 as MDHEN and CDR2 as SYDVKM. The CDR3 contains 15 residues. CDR3 nucleotides: TGTGCCAGCAGTTTATGGGGGGTCCGCAGAGAGACCCAGTACTTC. Amino acids: CASSLWGVRRETQYF.

The chain carries TRBV11-2 and TRBJ2-7, with D maybe TRBD2 (6 bases). Germline lookup yields CDR1 SGHAT and CDR2 FQNNGV. The CDR3 length is 11 residues. Trimming removed 10 bases from V and 2 bases from J, with 9 bases in between. Here the CDR3 reads CATWGAYEQYF. CDR3 bases: TGTGCCACCTGGGGGGCCTACGAGCAGTACTTC. Supplemented by reference TRBV11-2 and TRBJ2-7, the full variable domain reads EAGVAQSPRYKIIEKRQSVAFWCNPISGHATLYWYQQILGQGPKLLIQFQNNGVVDDSQLPKDRFSAERLKGVDSTLKIQPAKLEDSAVYLCATWGAYEQYFGPGTRLTVT.

V gene TRBV5-4 combines with J gene TRBJ1-4, with D possibly being TRBD1 (5 bases). Germline CDR1 SGHNT, CDR2 YYREEE (reference sequence). The CDR3 consists of 15 residues. V was clipped by 0 bases and J by 0 bases, with 6 bases between them. This CDR3 reads CASSLGGATNEKLFF. CDR3 DNA: TGTGCCAGCAGCTTGGGGGGGGCAACTAATGAAAAACTGTTTTTT.

The sample holds a few counts of this clone. Other DNA sequences within the sample encode an identical CDR3. The chain joins TRBV6-6 to TRBJ2-7; perhaps TRBD2 as D (6 bases). This CDR3 has 15 residues. The germline gives CDR1 MNHNY, CDR2 SVGAGI (reference sequence). The V gene lost 0 bases and the J gene lost 2 bases, with 11 bases spanning the gap. The CDR3 region is CASSYSGGAPYEQYF. In nucleotides, the CDR3 is TGTGCCAGCAGTTACTCGGGCGGGGCCCCCTACGAGCAGTACTTC.